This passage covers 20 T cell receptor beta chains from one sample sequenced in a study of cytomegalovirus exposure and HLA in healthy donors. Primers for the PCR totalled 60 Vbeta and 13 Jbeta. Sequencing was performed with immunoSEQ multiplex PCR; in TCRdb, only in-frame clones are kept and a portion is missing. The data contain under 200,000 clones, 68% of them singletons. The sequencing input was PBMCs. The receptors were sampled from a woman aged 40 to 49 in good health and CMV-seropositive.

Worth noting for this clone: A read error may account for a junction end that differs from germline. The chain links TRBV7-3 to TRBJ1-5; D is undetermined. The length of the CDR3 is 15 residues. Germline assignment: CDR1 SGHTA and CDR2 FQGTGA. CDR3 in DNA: TGTGCCAGCAGCCTGAAACAAGAGGGATCTCAGCCCCAGAATTTT. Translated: CASSLKQEGSQPQNF.

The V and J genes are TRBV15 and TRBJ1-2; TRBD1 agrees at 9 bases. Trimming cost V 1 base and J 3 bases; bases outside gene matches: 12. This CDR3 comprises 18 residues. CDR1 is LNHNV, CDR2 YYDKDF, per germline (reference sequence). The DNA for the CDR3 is TGTGCCACCAGCAGAGTTCCGGGACAGGGCTCTTTTGACTATGGCTACACCTTC. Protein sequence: CATSRVPGQGSFDYGYTF.

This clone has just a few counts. CDR3 residues: CASRPMSGEEKLFF. The CDR3, as DNA: TGTGCCAGCAGACCCATGTCAGGGGAAGAAAAACTGTTTTTT. The V call is TRBV6-5, the J call TRBJ1-4, with D possibly being TRBD1 (6 bases). The CDR3 totals 14 residues. The V end lost 6 bases, the J end lost 8 bases, and 16 bases lay between the germline ends. The germline CDR1 and CDR2 sequences are MNHEY and SVGAGI.

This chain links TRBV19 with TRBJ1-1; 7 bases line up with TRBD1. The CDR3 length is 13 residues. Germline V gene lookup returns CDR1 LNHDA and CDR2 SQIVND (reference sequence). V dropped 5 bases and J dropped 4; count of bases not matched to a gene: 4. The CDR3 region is CASSWAGGTEAFF. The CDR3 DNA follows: TGTGCCAGTAGTTGGGCAGGGGGCACTGAAGCTTTCTTT. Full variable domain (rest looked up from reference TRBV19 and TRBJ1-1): DGGITQSPKYLFRKEGQNVTLSCEQNLNHDAMYWYRQDPGQGLRLIYYSQIVNDFQKGDIAEGYSVSREKKESFPLTVTSAQKNPTAFYLCASSWAGGTEAFFGQGTRLTVV.

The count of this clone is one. The CDR3 loop is CASSPSDRETQYF. The CDR3, as DNA: TGTGCCAGCAGCCCCTCAGACAGAGAGACCCAGTACTTC. V and J are TRBV9 and TRBJ2-5, with D perhaps matching TRBD1 (5 bases). Trimming pared 4 bases from V and 4 bases from J, leaving 11 bases between. The CDR3 spans 13 residues. CDR1 is SGDLS and CDR2 is YYNGEE in the germline V gene.

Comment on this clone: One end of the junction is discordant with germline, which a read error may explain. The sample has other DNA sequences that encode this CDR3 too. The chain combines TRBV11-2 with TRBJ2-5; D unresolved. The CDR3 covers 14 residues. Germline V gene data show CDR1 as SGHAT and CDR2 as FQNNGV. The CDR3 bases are TGTGCCAGCAGCTTGAACTCTGGGCGTGAGACCCAATACTTC. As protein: CASSLNSGRETQYF.

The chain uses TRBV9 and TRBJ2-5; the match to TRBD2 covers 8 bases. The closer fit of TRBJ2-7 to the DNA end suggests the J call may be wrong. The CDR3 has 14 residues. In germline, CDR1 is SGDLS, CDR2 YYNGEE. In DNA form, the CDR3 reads TGTGCCAGCAGCGTAGACAGCGGGAGATACGAGCAGTACTTC. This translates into CASSVDSGRYEQYF.

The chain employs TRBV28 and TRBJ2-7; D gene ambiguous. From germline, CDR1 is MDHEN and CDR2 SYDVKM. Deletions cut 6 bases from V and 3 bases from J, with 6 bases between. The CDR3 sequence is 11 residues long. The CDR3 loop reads CASSRYYEQYF. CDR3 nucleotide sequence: TGTGCCAGCAGCCGTTACTACGAGCAGTACTTC.

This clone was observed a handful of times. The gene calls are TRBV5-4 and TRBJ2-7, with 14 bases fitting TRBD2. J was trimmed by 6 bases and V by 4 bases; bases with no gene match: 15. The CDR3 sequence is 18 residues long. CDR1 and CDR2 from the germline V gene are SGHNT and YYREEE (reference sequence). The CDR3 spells CASSPMTSGRAGLCEQYF. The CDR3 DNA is TGTGCCAGCAGCCCAATGACTAGCGGGAGGGCAGGTTTGTGCGAGCAGTACTTC.

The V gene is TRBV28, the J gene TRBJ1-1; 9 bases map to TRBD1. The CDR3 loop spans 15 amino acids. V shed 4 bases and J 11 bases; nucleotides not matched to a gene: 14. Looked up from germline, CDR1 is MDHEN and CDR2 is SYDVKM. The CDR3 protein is CASSSSPGGTGMAFF. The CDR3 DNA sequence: TGTGCCAGCAGTTCTTCCCCCGGTGGGACAGGGATGGCTTTCTTT.

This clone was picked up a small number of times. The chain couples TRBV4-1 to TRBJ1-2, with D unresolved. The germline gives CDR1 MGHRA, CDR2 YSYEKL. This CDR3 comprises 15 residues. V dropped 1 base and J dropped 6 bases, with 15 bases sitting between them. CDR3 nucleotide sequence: TGCGCCAGCAGCCAAGGGCAAACAGCCCCGGATGGCTACACCTTC. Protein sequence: CASSQGQTAPDGYTF.

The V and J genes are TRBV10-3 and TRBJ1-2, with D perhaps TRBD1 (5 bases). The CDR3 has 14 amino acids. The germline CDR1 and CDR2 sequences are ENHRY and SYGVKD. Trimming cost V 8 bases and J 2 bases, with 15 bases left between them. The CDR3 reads CAIGGREGNYGYTF. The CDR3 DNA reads TGTGCCATCGGCGGCAGGGAAGGAAACTATGGCTACACCTTC.

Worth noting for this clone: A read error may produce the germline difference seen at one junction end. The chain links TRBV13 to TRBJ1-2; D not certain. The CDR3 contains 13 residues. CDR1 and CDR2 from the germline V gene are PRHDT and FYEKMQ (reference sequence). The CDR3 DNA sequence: TGTGCCAGCAGCGTAGGCGCTAACTATGGCTACACCTTC. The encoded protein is CASSVGANYGYTF.

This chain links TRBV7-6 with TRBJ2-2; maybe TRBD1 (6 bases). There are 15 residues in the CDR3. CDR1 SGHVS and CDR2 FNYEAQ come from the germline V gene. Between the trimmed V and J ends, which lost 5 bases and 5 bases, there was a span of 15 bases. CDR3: CASSPVDRLTGELFF. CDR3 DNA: TGTGCCAGCAGCCCGGTCGACAGGCTTACCGGGGAGCTGTTTTTT.

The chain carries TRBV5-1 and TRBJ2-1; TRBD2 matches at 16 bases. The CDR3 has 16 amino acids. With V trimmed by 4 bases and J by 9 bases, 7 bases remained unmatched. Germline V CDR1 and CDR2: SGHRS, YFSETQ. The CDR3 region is CASSEGLAGGPGEQFF. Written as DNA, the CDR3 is TGCGCCAGCAGCGAGGGACTAGCGGGGGGGCCTGGTGAGCAGTTCTTC.

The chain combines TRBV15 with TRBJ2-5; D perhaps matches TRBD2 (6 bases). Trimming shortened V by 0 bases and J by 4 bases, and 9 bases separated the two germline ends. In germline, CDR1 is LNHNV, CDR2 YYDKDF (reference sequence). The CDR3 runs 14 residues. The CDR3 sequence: CATSRDRGSETQYF. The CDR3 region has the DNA TGTGCCACCAGCAGAGATCGGGGGTCAGAGACCCAGTACTTC. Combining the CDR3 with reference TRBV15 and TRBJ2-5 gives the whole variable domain DAMVIQNPRYQVTQFGKPVTLSCSQTLNHNVMYWYQQKSSQAPKLLFHYYDKDFNNEADTPDNFQSRRPNTSFCFLDIRSPGLGDTAMYLCATSRDRGSETQYFGPGTRLLVL.

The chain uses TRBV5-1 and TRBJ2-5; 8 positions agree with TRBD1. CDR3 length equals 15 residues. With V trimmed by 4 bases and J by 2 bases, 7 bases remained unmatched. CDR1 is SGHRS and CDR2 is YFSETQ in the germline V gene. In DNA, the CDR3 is TGCGCCAGCAGCCCTCCTAGGACAGGGCAAGAGACCCAGTACTTC. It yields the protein CASSPPRTGQETQYF.

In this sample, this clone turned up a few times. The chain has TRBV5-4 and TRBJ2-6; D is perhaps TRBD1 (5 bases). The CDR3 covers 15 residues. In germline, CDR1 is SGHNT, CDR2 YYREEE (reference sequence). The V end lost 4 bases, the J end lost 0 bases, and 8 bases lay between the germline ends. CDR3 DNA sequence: TGTGCCAGCAGCGCAGGGTTCTCTGGGGCCAACGTCCTGACTTTC. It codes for CASSAGFSGANVLTF.

CDR3 loop: CASSLALAGVGEQYF. The CDR3 bases are TGTGCCAGCAGCTTAGCACTAGCGGGAGTAGGAGAGCAGTACTTC. The J gene is TRBJ2-7, the V gene TRBV7-2; TRBD2 agrees at 11 bases. Per the germline V gene, CDR1 is SGHTA and CDR2 is FQGNSA. J gave up 7 bases and V 0 bases, and 5 bases lay outside the gene matches. The CDR3 consists of 15 residues.

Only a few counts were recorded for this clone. The CDR3 reads CASSMTEDTEAFF. CDR3 DNA: TGTGCCAGCAGCATGACAGAAGACACTGAAGCTTTCTTT. The chain joins TRBV6-5 to TRBJ1-1, with D maybe TRBD1 (5 bases). Germline V CDR1 and CDR2: MNHEY, SVGAGI. The CDR3 covers 13 residues. Trimming removed 6 bases from V and 3 bases from J, with 11 bases in between.